This T cell receptor (beta chain) appears in the sequencing data of a study of blood T cell repertoires in COVID-19. About the research overall: Samples taken during acute and convalescent COVID-19 were collected in the United States, Italy and Spain.

How the authors handled the data: For nucleated cells, counts were estimated from reference gene primer amplification. Assay used: immunoSEQ multiplex PCR; TCRdb lists only in-frame clones, some missing. That table supplies the V and J calls and clone size; D and trimming were determined from the DNA. The sample has about 72,000 clones; 86% are singletons. CDR1 SGHTS and CDR2 YDEGEE come from the germline V gene. V was shortened by 1 base and J by 6 bases, with 7 bases between the two germline ends. The CDR3 spans 12 residues. The sample was peripheral blood. The sequence was collected from a man aged 70-80 years with active or convalescent COVID-19. This chain joins TRBV5-8 and TRBJ1-2, with D possibly TRBD1 on 5 matching bases. CDR3 DNA sequence: TGTGCCAGCAGCTTGTGGGGGGATGGCTACACCTTC. Residues: CASSLWGDGYTF.